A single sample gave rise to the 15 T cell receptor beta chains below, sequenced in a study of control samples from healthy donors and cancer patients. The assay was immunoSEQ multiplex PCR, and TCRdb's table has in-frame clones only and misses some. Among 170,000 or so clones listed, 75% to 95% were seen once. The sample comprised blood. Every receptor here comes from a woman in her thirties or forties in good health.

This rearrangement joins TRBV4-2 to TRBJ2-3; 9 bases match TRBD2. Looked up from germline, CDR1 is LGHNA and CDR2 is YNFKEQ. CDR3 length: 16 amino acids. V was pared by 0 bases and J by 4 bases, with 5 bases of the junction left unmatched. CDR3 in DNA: TGTGCCAGCAGCCAAGATGCGGGGGGGCTCGCAGATACGCAGTATTTT. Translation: CASSQDAGGLADTQYF.

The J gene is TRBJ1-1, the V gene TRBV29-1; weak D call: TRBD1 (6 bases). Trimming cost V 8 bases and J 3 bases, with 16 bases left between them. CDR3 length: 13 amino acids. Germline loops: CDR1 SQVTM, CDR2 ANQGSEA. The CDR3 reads CSIPRGRYTEAFF. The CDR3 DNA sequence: TGCAGCATTCCCAGGGGCCGGTACACTGAAGCTTTCTTT.

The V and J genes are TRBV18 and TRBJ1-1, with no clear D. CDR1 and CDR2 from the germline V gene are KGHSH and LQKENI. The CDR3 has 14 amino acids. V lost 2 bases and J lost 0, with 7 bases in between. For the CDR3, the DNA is TGTGCCAGCTCACCATCTGTGATGAACACTGAAGCTTTCTTT. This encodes CASSPSVMNTEAFF.

The CDR3 DNA follows: TGCGCCAGCAGCCTGCCCTGGGGGTCCGGGGAGCTGTTTTTT. Translation gives CASSLPWGSGELFF. The chain couples TRBV5-1 to TRBJ2-2, with D perhaps TRBD1 or TRBD2 (5 bases each). Germline CDR1 reads SGHRS; CDR2 reads YFSETQ. The V gene lost 4 bases and the J gene lost 6 bases, with 13 bases spanning the gap. The CDR3 has 14 amino acids.

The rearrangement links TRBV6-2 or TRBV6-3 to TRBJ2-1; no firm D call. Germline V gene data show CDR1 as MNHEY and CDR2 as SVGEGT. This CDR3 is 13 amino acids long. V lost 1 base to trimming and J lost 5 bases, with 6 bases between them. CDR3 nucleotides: TGTGCCAGCAGTTACTATGGAGACAATGAGCAGTTCTTC. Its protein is CASSYYGDNEQFF.

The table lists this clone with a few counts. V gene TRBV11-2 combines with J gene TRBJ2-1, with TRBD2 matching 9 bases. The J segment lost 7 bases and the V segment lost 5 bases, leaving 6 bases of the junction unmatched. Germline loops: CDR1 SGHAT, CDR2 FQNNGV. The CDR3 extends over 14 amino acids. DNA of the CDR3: TGTGCCAGCAGCCCCCGGACTAGCGCGAATGAGCAGTTCTTC. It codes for CASSPRTSANEQFF.

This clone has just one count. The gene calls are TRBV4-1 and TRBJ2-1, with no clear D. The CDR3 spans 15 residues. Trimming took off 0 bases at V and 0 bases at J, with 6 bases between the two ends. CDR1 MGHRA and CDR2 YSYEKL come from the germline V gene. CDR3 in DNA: TGCGCCAGCAGCCAAGATTTAGGCTCCTACAATGAGCAGTTCTTC. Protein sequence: CASSQDLGSYNEQFF.

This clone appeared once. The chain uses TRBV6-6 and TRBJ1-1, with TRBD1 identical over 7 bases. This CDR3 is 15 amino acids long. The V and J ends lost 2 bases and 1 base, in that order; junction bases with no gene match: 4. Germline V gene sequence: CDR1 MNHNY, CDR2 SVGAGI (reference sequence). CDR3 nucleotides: TGTGCCAGCAGTTACGTCGACAGGGCGAACACTGAAGCTTTCTTT. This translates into CASSYVDRANTEAFF.

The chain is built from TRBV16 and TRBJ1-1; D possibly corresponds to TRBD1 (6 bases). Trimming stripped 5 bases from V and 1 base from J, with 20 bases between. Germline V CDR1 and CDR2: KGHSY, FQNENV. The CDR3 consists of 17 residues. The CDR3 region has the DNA TGTGCCAGCAGCAGTCGACCAGGGGAGCAGGGGAACACTGAAGCTTTCTTT. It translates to CASSSRPGEQGNTEAFF.

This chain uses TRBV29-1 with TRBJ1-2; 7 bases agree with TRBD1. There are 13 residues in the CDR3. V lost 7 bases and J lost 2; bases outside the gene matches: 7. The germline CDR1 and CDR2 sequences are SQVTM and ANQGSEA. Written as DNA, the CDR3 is TGCAGCGCTGACAGGGCAGGGAACTATGGCTACACCTTC. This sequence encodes CSADRAGNYGYTF.

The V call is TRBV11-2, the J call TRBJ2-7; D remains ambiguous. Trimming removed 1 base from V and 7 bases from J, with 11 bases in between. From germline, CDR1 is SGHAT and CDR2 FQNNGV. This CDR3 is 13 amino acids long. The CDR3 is CASSLGTLGEQYF. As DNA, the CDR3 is TGTGCCAGCAGCTTAGGGACCCTAGGTGAGCAGTACTTC.

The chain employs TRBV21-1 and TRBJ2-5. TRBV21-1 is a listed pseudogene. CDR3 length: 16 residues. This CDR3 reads CASSKWEGSVDETQYF. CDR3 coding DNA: TGTGCCAGCAGCAAATGGGAAGGGTCGGTAGATGAGACCCAGTACTTC.

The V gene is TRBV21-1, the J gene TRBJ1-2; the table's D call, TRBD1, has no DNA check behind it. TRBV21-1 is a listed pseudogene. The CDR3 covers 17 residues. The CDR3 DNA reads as TGTGCCAGCAGCAATTTAACAGCCCTCCTCCTTAACTATGGCTACACCTTC. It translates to CASSNLTALLLNYGYTF.

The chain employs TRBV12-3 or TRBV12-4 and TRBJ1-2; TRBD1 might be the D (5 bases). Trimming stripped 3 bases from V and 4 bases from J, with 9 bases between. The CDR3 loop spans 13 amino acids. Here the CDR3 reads CASSLTTAYGYTF. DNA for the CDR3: TGTGCCAGCAGTTTGACGACAGCCTATGGCTACACCTTC.

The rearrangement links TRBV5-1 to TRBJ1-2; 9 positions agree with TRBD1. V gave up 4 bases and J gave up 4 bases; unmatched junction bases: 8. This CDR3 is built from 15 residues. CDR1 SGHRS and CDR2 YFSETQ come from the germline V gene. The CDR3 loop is CASSRGQGLTYGYTF. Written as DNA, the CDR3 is TGCGCCAGCAGCCGGGGACAGGGCTTAACCTATGGCTACACCTTC. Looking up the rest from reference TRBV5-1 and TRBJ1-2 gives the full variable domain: KAGVTQTPRYLIKTRGQQVTLSCSPISGHRSVSWYQQTPGQGLQFLFEYFSETQRNKGNFPGRFSGRQFSNSRSEMNVSTLELGDSALYLCASSRGQGLTYGYTFGSGTRLTVV.